This record covers a single T cell receptor (beta chain). The study drew donors from healthy Caucasian individuals in Russia aged roughly 6 to 90. The data belong to a study of blood T cells in healthy people across ages. PCR was performed a second time for about 7 to 11 cycles using a sample-barcoded 5' primer and a J-beta primer mix. Carrying 12 random nucleotides, a template-switch adaptor labeled each individual cDNA molecule. One entry per CDR3 protein results from TCRdb running MiXCR on the 5' RACE reads. The table lists more than 1,000,000 distinct CDR3 sequences, less than 25% of them singletons, with about 0.72% in the top ten. Germline CDR1 reads SGHTA; CDR2 reads FQGNSA. Trimming took off 3 bases at V and 4 bases at J, with 9 bases between the two ends. The length of the CDR3 is 13 residues. This sample also belongs to another study, concerning T cells of mothers and their children.

The V and J genes are TRBV7-2 and TRBJ1-1, with D unclear. This TCR derives from a girl aged 2 to 9 in good health. The sequencing input was blood. The CDR3 loop is CASSFVLSTEAFF. For the CDR3, the DNA is TGTGCCAGCAGCTTTGTCCTCAGCACTGAAGCTTTCTTT.